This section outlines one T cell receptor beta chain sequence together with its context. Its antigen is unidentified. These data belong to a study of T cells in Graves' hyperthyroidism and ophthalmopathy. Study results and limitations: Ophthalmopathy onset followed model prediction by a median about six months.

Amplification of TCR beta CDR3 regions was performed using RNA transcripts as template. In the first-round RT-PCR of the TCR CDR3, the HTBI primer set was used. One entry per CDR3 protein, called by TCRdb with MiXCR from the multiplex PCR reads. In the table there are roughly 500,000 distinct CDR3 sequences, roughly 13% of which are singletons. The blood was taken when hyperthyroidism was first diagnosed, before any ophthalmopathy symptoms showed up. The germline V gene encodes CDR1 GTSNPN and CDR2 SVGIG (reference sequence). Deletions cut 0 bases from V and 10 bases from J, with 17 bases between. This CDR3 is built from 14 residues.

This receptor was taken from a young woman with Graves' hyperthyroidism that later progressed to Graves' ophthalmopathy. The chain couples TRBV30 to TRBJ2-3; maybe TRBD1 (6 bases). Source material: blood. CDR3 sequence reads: CAWSVGVSGVAQYF. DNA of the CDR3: TGTGCCTGGAGTGTAGGGGTTTCAGGGGTCGCGCAGTATTTT.